This TCR beta chain is drawn from a study of shared clonotypes between healthy human individuals. The germline V gene has CDR1 ENHRY and CDR2 SYGVKD. Trimming pared 0 bases from V and 0 bases from J, leaving 12 bases between. The CDR3 spans 16 residues. Assay used: immunoSEQ multiplex PCR; TCRdb lists only in-frame clones, some missing. The sample includes about 2.4 million clones, over 85% of them seen just once. Sequenced: naive CD4+ T cells from PBMCs. Subset: CD45RA+ positively selected. The chain employs TRBV10-3 and TRBJ2-7, with D possibly matching TRBD1 (5 bases). The receptor was isolated from a man younger than 35 in good health. Some clones in this sample may be carry-over from other donors' samples. DNA for the CDR3: TGTGCCATCAGTGAGTCGCCAGGGTTGAGCTCCTACGAGCAGTACTTC. Its protein is CAISESPGLSSYEQYF.